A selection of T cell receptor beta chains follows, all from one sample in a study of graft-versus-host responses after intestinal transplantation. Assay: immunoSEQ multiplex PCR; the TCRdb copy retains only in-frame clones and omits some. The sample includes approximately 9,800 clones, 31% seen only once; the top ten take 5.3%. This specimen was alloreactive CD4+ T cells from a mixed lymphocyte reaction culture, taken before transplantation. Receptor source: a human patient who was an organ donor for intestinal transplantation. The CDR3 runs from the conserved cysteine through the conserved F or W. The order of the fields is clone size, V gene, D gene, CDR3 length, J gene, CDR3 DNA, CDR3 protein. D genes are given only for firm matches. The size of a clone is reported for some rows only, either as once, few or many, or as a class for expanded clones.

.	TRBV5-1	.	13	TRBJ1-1	TGCGCCAGCAGCGCAGGATGGGGCACTGAAGCTTTCTTT	CASSAGWGTEAFF
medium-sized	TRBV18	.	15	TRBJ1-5	TGTGCCAGCTCACCACAGGGGCATAGCAATCAGCCCCAGCATTTT	CASSPQGHSNQPQHF
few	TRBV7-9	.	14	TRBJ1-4	TGTGCCAGCAGCTCGCAGTACCGGGGAGAAAAACTGTTTTTT	CASSSQYRGEKLFF
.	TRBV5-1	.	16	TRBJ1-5	TGCGCCAGCAGCTTGGGACAGCCAGATAGCAATCAGCCCCAGCATTTT	CASSLGQPDSNQPQHF
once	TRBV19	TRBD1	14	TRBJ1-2	TGTGCCACCCGGACAGGGGGCGCTGGCTATGGCTACACCTTC	CATRTGGAGYGYTF
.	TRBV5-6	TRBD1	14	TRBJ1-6	TGTGCCAGCAGCTTGACAGGGGGATATTCACCCCTCCACTTT	CASSLTGGYSPLHF
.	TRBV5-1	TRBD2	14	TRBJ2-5	TGCGCCAGCAGTTCTGGGACTAGCGAAGAGACCCAGTACTTC	CASSSGTSEETQYF
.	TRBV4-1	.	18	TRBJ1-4	TGCGCCAGCAGCCAAGACTACCACGGGGGTCGGGTCAGTGAAAAACTGTTTTTT	CASSQDYHGGRVSEKLFF
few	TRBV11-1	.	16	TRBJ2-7	TGTGCCAGCAGCTTAATGACCCCTGGACAGCCATACGAGCAGTACTTC	CASSLMTPGQPYEQYF
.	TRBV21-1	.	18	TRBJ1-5	TGTGCCAGCCCCAGGGCCGAGGGGAAAAAGAGGAAAATTCAGCCCCAGCATTTT	CASPRAEGKKRKIQPQHF
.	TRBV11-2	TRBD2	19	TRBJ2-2	TGTGCCAGCAGCTCCTTATCCGCCTCCTTGCGGGGGGGCGGCGGGGAGCTGTTTTTT	CASSSLSASLRGGGGELFF
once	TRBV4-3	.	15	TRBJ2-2	TGCGCCAGCAGCCAAGATCGGGCAGACACCGGGGAGCTGTTTTTT	CASSQDRADTGELFF
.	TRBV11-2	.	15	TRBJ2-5	TGTGCCAGCAGCTTAGGTGGACACCCCCAAGAGACCCAGTACTTC	CASSLGGHPQETQYF
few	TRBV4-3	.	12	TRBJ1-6	TGCGCCAGCAGCCAGGGGAATTCACCCCTCCACTTT	CASSQGNSPLHF
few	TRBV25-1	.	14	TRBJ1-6	TGTGCCAGCAGGACCGGAACAGCGACTTCACCCCTCCACTTT	CASRTGTATSPLHF
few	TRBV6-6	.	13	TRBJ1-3	TGTGCCAGCAGTGACAACTCTGGAAACACCATATATTTT	CASSDNSGNTIYF
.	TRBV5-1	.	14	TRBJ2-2	TGCGCCAGCAGCTTGGGTACGAACACCGGGGAGCTGTTTTTT	CASSLGTNTGELFF
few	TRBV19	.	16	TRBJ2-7	TGTGCCAGTAGTTCCGGACTGGAATTCAGCTCCTACGAGCAGTACTTC	CASSSGLEFSSYEQYF
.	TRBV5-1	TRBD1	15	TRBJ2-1	TGCGCCAGCAGCGGAACAGGGGGCGGTTTCAATGAGCAGTTCTTC	CASSGTGGGFNEQFF
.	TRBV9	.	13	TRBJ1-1	TGTGCCAGCAGCGTTTGGGGGGACACTGAAGCTTTCTTT	CASSVWGDTEAFF
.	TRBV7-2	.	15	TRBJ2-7	TGTGCCAGCAGCAAACAGGGTGGGAGCTCCTACGAGCAGTACTTC	CASSKQGGSSYEQYF
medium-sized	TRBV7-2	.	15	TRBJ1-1	TGTGCCAGCAGCACCGCCGGGACGTTGAACACTGAAGCTTTCTTT	CASSTAGTLNTEAFF
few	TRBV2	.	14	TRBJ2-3	TGTGCCAGCACGGGGGCCGGGGGCGCAGATACGCAGTATTTT	CASTGAGGADTQYF
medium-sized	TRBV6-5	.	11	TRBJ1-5	TGTGCCAGGGATGGGGATCAGCCCCAGCATTTT	CARDGDQPQHF
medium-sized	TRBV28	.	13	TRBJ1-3	TGTGCCAGCAGTTCAGGGGACCAAAACACCATATATTTT	CASSSGDQNTIYF
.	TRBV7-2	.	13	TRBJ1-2	TGTGCCAGCAGCCCAACAGGGATGGGCGGCTACACCTTC	CASSPTGMGGYTF
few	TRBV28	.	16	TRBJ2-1	TGTGCCAGCAGCACCCCCGGTCCTAGCTCCTACAATGAGCAGTTCTTC	CASSTPGPSSYNEQFF
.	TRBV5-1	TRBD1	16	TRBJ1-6	TGCGCCAGCAGCCACATACCGGGACAGCGAAATTCACCCCTCCACTTT	CASSHIPGQRNSPLHF
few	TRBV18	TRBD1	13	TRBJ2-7	TGTGCCAGCTCACCCGGACAGGTCTTCGAGCAGTACTTC	CASSPGQVFEQYF
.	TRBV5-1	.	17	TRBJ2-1	TGCGCCAGCAGCCCTGGCGGGGGAGGGGGGTCCTACAATGAGCAGTTCTTC	CASSPGGGGGSYNEQFF
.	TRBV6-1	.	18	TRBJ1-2	TGTGCCAGCAGTGATGGTTTCGAATTAAGAACAAACCTCTATGGCTACACCTTC	CASSDGFELRTNLYGYTF
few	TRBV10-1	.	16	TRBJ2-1	TGCGCCAGCAGTGAGTATTCAGGGGCCACCTACAATGAGCAGTTCTTC	CASSEYSGATYNEQFF
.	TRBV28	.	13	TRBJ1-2	TGTGCCAGCAGTTTAGGATCGGGGTATGGCTACACCTTC	CASSLGSGYGYTF
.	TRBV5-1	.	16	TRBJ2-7	TGCGCCAGCAGCTTGGCCAAATGGAGTGACAGCTACGAGCAGTACTTC	CASSLAKWSDSYEQYF
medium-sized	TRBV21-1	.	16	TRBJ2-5	TGTGCCAGCAGCAAAAGTGGCGGGGGCAACCAAGAGACCCAGTACTTC	CASSKSGGGNQETQYF
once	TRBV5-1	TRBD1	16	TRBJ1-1	TGCGCCAGCACTCCCTGGACAGGGGAAATGAACACTGAAGCTTTCTTT	CASTPWTGEMNTEAFF
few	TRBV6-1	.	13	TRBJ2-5	TGTGCCAGCAGCCCTCGGGGCCAAGAGACCCAGTACTTC	CASSPRGQETQYF
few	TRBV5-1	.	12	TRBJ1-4	TGCGCCAGCAGCTTGGAAGGAATAAAACTGTTTTTT	CASSLEGIKLFF
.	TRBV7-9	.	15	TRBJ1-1	TGTGCCAGCAGCTTAGTCTTCGCCGCGAACACTGAAGCTTTCTTT	CASSLVFAANTEAFF
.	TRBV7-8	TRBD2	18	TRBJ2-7	TGTGCCAGCAGCTTATTGGGGCTGACTAGCGGGGGGGCATACGAGCAGTACTTC	CASSLLGLTSGGAYEQYF
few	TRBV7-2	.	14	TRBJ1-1	TGTGCCAGCAGCTTAGTCGCCGCCGACACTGAAGCTTTCTTT	CASSLVAADTEAFF
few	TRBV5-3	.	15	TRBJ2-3	TGTGCCAGCAGCTTGCCTCGTTCTGGCACAGATACGCAGTATTTT	CASSLPRSGTDTQYF
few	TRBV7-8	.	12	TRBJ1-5	TGTGCCAGCAGCTTAGAAACGAGGCCCCAGCATTTT	CASSLETRPQHF
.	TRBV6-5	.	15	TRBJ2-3	TGTGCCAGCAGTTACTCGATAGGGGCCACAGATACGCAGTATTTT	CASSYSIGATDTQYF
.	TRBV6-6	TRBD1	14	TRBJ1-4	TGTGCCAGCAGTTTTACAGGGGATAATGAAAAACTGTTTTTT	CASSFTGDNEKLFF
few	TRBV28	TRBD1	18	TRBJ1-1	TGTGCCAGCAGGCGCGCCGGGACAGGGGCGACCATGAACACTGAAGCTTTCTTT	CASRRAGTGATMNTEAFF
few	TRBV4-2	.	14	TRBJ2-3	TGTGCCAGCAGCCAAGCTGGACAGTCGGATACGCAGTATTTT	CASSQAGQSDTQYF
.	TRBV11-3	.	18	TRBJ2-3	TGTGCCAGCAGCTTAGATCGTTCTTGGTCGCCCGGGTTGGATACGCAGTATTTT	CASSLDRSWSPGLDTQYF
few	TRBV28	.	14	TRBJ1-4	TGTGCCAGCAGTGTAGTGTTGGTAAATGAAAAACTGTTTTTT	CASSVVLVNEKLFF
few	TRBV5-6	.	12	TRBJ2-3	TGTGCCAGCAGCTTGGGGGCAGATACGCAGTATTTT	CASSLGADTQYF
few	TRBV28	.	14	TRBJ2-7	TGTGCCAGCAGTTTAGACGGGGGGCGGTGGGAGCAGTACTTC	CASSLDGGRWEQYF
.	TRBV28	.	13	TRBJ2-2	TGTGCCAGCAGCCGAGGGGGCACCGGGGAGCTGTTTTTT	CASSRGGTGELFF
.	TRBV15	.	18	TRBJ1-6	TGTGCCACCAGCAGGATAGTCCCCCCGAGCTCCTATAATTCACCCCTCCACTTT	CATSRIVPPSSYNSPLHF
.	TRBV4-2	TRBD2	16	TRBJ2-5	TGTGCCAGCAGCCGTCCCGGGGGGGGGCTTGGGGAGACCCAGTACTTC	CASSRPGGGLGETQYF
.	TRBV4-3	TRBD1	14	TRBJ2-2	TGCGCCAGCAGGACAGGGACGAACACCGGGGAGCTGTTTTTT	CASRTGTNTGELFF
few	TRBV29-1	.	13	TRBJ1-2	TGCAGCGTTGAAGGGCAGGGGTTTCTCGTCTACACCTTC	CSVEGQGFLVYTF
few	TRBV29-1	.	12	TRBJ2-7	TGCAGCGTTGACCTGGGCACCTACGAGCAGTACTTC	CSVDLGTYEQYF
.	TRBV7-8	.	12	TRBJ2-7	TGTGCCAGCAGCTTAACAGCCTACGAGCAGTACTTC	CASSLTAYEQYF
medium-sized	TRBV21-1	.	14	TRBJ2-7	TGTGCCAGCAGCAGCGGGGGGGACCCCTACGAGCAGTACTTC	CASSSGGDPYEQYF